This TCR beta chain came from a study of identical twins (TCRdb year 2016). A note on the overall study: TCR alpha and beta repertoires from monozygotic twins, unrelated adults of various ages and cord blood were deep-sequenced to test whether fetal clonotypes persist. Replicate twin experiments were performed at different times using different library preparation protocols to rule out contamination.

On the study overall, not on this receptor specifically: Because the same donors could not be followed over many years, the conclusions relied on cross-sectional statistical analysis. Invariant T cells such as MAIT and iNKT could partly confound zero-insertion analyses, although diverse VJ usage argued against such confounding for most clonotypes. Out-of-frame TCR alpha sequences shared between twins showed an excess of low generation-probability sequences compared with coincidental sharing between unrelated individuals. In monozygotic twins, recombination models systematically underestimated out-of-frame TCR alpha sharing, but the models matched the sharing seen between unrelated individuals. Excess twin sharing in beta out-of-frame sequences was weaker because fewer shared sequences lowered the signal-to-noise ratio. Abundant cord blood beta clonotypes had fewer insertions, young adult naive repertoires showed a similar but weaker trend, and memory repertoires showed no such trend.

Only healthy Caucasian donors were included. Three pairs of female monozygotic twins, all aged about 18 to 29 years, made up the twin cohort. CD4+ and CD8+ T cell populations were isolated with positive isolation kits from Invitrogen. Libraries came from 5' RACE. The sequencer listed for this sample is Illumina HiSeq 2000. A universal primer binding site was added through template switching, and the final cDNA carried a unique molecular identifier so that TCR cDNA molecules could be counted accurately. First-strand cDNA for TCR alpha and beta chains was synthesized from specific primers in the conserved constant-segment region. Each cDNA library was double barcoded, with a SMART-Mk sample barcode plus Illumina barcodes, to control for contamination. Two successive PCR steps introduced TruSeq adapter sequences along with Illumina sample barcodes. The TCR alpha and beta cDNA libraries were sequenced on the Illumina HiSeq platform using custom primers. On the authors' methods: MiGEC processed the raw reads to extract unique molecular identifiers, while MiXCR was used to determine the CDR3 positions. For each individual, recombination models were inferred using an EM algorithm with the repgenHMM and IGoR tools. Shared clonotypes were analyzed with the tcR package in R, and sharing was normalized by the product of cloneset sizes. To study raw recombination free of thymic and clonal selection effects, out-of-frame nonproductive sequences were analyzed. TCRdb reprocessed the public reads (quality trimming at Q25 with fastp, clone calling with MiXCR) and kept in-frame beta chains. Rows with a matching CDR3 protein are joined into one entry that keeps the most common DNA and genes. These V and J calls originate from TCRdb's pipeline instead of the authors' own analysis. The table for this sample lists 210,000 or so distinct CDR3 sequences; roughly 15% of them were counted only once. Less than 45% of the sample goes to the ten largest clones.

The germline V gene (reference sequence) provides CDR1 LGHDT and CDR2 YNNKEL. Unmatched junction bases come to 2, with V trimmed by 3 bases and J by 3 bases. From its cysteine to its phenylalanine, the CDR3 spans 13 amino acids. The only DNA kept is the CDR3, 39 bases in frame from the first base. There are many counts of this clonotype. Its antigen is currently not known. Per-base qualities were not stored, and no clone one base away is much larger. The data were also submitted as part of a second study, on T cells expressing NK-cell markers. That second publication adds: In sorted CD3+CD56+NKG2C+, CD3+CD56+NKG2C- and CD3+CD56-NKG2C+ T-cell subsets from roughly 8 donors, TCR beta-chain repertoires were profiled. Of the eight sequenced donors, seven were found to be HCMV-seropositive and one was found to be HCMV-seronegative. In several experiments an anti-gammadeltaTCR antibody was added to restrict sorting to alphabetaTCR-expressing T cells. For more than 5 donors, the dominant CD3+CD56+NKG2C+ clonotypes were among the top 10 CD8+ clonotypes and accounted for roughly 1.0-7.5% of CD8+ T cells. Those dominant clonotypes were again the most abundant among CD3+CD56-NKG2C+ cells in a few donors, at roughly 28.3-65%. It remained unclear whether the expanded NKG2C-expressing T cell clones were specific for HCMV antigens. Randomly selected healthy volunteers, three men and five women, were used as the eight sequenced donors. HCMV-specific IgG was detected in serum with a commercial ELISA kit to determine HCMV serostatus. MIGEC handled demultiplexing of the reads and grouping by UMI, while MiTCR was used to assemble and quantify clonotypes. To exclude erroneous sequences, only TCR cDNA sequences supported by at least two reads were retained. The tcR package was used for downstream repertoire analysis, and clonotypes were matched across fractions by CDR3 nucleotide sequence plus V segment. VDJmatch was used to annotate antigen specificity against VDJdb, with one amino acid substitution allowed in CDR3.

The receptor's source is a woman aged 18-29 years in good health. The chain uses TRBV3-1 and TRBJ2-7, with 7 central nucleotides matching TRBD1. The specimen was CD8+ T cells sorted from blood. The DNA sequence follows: TGTGCCAGCAGCCAGGGACAGAACTACGAGCAGTACTTC. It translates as CASSQGQNYEQYF.